Included here is one T cell receptor beta chain sequence, with context. This specimen comes from a study of shared T cell receptors in the human thymus. TCRdb keeps only in-frame clones here, not all; method: immunoSEQ multiplex PCR. The table records hundreds of thousands of clones, 85% to 95% of them present only once. The CDR3 sequence is 16 residues long. Germline CDR1 SQVTM, CDR2 ANQGSEA. V trimming: 2 bases; J trimming: 6 bases; junction bases outside the gene matches: 6. The origin of this receptor is a human donor. The J gene is TRBJ2-3, the V gene TRBV29-1, with 15 bases that match TRBD2. The material sequenced was thymocytes. CDR3 residues: CSVERTSGRAGDTQYF. Here the CDR3 DNA reads TGCAGCGTTGAACGGACTAGCGGGAGGGCCGGGGATACGCAGTATTTT.